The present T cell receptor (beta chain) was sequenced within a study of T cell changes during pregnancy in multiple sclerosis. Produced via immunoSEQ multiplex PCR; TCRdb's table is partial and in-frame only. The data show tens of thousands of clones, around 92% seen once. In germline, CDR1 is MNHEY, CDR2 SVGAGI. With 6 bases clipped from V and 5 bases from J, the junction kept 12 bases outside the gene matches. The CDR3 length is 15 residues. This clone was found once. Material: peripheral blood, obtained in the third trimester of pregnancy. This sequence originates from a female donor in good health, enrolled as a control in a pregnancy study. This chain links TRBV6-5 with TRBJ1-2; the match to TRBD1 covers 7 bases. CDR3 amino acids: CASSSGTAGLYGYTF. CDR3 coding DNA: TGTGCCAGCAGCTCCGGGACAGCAGGCCTTTATGGCTACACCTTC.